One and the same sample provided the 2 T cell receptor beta chains below, sequenced in a study of OX40 agonist ivuxolimab in advanced cancers. Using immunoSEQ multiplex PCR, the repertoire was profiled, and TCRdb retains in-frame clones only, with some absent. The repertoire holds about 60,000 clones, around 85% seen once, with approximately 3% in the top ten. The sample in question was CD4+ or CD8+ T cells sorted from blood, obtained in a trial of the OX40 agonist ivuxolimab. These receptors were collected from an adult with an advanced solid tumor such as melanoma, head and neck, liver or kidney cancer.

The chain carries TRBV30 and TRBJ2-1; D may be TRBD2 (7 bases). This CDR3 contains 15 residues. The V end lost 0 bases, the J end lost 8 bases, and 17 bases lay between the germline ends. Germline CDR1 reads GTSNPN; CDR2 reads SVGIG (reference sequence). In DNA, the CDR3 is TGTGCCTGGAGTGTAGGCGGGGGCAGGGGCTATGAGCAGTTCTTC. It is translated as CAWSVGGGRGYEQFF. Full variable domain (remainder filled in from reference TRBV30 and TRBJ2-1): SQTIHQWPATLVQPVGSPLSLECTVEGTSNPNLYWYRQAAGRGLQLLFYSVGIGQISSEVPQNLSASRPQDRQFILSSKKLLLSDSGFYLCAWSVGGGRGYEQFFGPGTRLTVL.

A few counts support this clone. The genes are TRBV2 and TRBJ2-3; D call uncertain. V gave up 5 bases and J gave up 1 base, with 7 bases separating them. CDR3 length: 13 amino acids. Germline CDR1 is SNHLY and CDR2 is FYNNEI. CDR3 amino acids: CASSRDRTDTQYF. As DNA, the CDR3 is TGTGCCAGCAGTAGGGATCGCACAGATACGCAGTATTTT.